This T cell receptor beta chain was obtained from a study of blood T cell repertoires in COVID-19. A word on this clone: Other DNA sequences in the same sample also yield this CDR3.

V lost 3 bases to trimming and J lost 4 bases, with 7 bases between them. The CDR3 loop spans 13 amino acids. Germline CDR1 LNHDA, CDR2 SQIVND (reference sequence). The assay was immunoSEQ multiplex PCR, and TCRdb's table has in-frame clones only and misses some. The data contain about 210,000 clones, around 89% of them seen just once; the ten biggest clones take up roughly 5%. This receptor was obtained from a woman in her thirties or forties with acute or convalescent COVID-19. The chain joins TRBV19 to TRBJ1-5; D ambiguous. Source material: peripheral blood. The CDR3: CASSIAGNQPQHF. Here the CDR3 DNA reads TGTGCCAGTAGTATTGCCGGGAATCAGCCCCAGCATTTT.